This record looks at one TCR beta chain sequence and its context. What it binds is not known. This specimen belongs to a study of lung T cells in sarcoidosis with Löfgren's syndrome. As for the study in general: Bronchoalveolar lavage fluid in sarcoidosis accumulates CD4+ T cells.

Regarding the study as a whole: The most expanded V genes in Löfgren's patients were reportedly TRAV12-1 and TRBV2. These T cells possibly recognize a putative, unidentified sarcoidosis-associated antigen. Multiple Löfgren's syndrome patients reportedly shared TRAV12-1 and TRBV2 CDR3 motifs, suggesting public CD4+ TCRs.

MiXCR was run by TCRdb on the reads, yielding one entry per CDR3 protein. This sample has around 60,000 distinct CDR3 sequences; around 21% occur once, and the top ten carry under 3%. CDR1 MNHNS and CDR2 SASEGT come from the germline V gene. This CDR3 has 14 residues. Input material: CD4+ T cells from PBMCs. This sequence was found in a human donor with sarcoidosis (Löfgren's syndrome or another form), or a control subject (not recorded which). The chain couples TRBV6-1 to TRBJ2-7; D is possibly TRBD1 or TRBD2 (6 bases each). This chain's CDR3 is CAGSSAGGPYEQYV. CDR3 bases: TGTGCCGGCAGCTCCGCCGGGGGCCCCTACGAGCAGTACGTC.